Below are 5 T cell receptor beta chains sequenced from a single sample in a study of blood T cell repertoires in COVID-19. Profiled with immunoSEQ multiplex PCR; TCRdb holds only in-frame clones, not every one. The sample consists of about 200,000 clones, roughly 85% of them appearing once. What was sequenced was peripheral blood. These receptors originate from a man aged 25 to 40 who had recovered from COVID-19.

The V gene is TRBV6-1, the J gene TRBJ2-1; D is unclear. The CDR3 has 16 residues. Trimming pared 2 bases from V and 5 bases from J, leaving 16 bases between. CDR1 and CDR2 from the germline V gene are MNHNS and SASEGT. The CDR3 protein is CASSENPPPLHNEQFF. The CDR3 DNA sequence: TGTGCCAGCAGTGAAAATCCTCCCCCCCTTCACAATGAGCAGTTCTTC.

The chain has TRBV7-9 and TRBJ1-6, with 7 bases lining up with TRBD1. The germline V gene has CDR1 SEHNR and CDR2 FQNEAQ (reference sequence). The CDR3 consists of 15 residues. The V and J ends lost 3 bases and 7 bases, in that order; junction bases with no gene match: 6. The chain's CDR3 is CASSLQGQRNSPLHF. The CDR3 DNA sequence: TGTGCCAGCAGCTTGCAGGGACAGCGAAATTCACCCCTCCACTTT.

The chain is built from TRBV5-8 and TRBJ2-3, with unresolved D. V was shortened by 0 bases and J by 2 bases, with 10 bases between the two germline ends. The length of the CDR3 is 15 residues. The germline CDR1 and CDR2 sequences are SGHTS and YDEGEE. The CDR3 DNA follows: TGTGCCAGCAGCTTGGTCCGTACTGACACAGATACGCAGTATTTT. Translation gives CASSLVRTDTDTQYF.

This clone came up once. The J gene is TRBJ1-4, the V gene TRBV19, with TRBD1 identical over 7 bases. With V trimmed by 7 bases and J by 5 bases, 10 bases remained unmatched. The CDR3 has 15 residues. The germline gives CDR1 LNHDA, CDR2 SQIVND (reference sequence). This CDR3 reads CASTSTGLINEKLFF. Here the CDR3 DNA reads TGTGCCAGTACCTCGACAGGGCTTATAAATGAAAAACTGTTTTTT. The entire variable domain, with the rest obtained from reference TRBV19 and TRBJ1-4, is as follows: DGGITQSPKYLFRKEGQNVTLSCEQNLNHDAMYWYRQDPGQGLRLIYYSQIVNDFQKGDIAEGYSVSREKKESFPLTVTSAQKNPTAFYLCASTSTGLINEKLFFGSGTQLSVL.

The chain recombines TRBV4-1 with TRBJ2-2, with D uncertain. Trimming pared 0 bases from V and 4 bases from J, leaving 9 bases between. This CDR3 spans 15 amino acids. In germline, CDR1 is MGHRA, CDR2 YSYEKL. CDR3 sequence reads: CASSQDGHGTGELFF. Written as DNA, the CDR3 is TGCGCCAGCAGCCAAGACGGTCACGGCACCGGGGAGCTGTTTTTT.